A single sample gave rise to the 15 T cell receptor beta chains below, sequenced in a study of T cell repertoires in cytomegalovirus infection. TCRdb redid the calling of the reads with MiXCR, one entry per CDR3 protein. The table shows roughly 700,000 distinct CDR3 sequences, with about 33% occurring only once. These TCRs are of unknown antigen specificity. The specimen was cultured PBMCs, collected from culture after CMV antigen stimulation. Source of these receptors: a human donor in good health (CMV status not recorded). Some clones in this sample may be carry-over from other donors' samples.

J is TRBJ1-6 and V is TRBV20-1, with D possibly being TRBD1 (5 bases). The CDR3 runs to 14 residues. Germline V gene lookup returns CDR1 DFQATT and CDR2 SNEGSKA (reference sequence). The V end was cut by 6 bases, the J end by 6 bases, with 15 bases between. In DNA, the CDR3 is TGCAGTGCCACCTTGGGACGGGTTAATTCACCCCTCCACTTT. It specifies CSATLGRVNSPLHF.

This rearrangement joins TRBV7-9 to TRBJ2-2, with D hard to call. CDR3 length: 14 residues. V shed 2 bases and J shed 2 bases, with 6 bases lying between them. Germline CDR1 and CDR2: SEHNR and FQNEAQ (reference sequence). The chain's CDR3 is CASSLSDNTGELFF. The CDR3 DNA reads as TGTGCCAGCAGCTTATCCGACAACACCGGGGAGCTGTTTTTT.

V usage is TRBV12-5 and J usage is TRBJ2-7; no reliable D call. V was trimmed by 2 bases and J by 0 bases, leaving 8 bases between them. Germline V gene sequence: CDR1 LGHNT, CDR2 FRNRAP. This CDR3 comprises 14 residues. The chain's CDR3 is CASGLNSLSYEQYF. CDR3 sequence (DNA): TGTGCTAGTGGTTTGAACAGTCTCTCCTACGAGCAGTACTTC.

There are many counts of this clonotype. The gene calls are TRBV7-9 and TRBJ1-5, with 9 bases lining up with TRBD1. The CDR3 is made up of 16 amino acids. V trimming: 0 bases; J trimming: 4 bases; junction bases outside the gene matches: 4. The germline V gene encodes CDR1 SEHNR and CDR2 FQNEAQ (reference sequence). The CDR3 coding sequence is TGTGCCAGCAGCTTAGCAGGGGGGACAGGGAATCAGCCCCAGCATTTT. Translation: CASSLAGGTGNQPQHF.

The chain couples TRBV12-3 or TRBV12-4 to TRBJ2-7; TRBD1 aligns across 8 bases. The CDR3 covers 14 residues. With V trimmed by 6 bases and J by 1 base, 5 bases remained unmatched. Here the CDR3 DNA reads TGTGCCAGCAGGTGGACAGGGAGTTCCTACGAGCAGTACTTC. This translates into CASRWTGSSYEQYF.

This clonotype was observed a handful of times. The V gene is TRBV6-5, the J gene TRBJ1-1, with D hard to call. Germline lookup yields CDR1 MNHEY and CDR2 SVGAGI. CDR3 length equals 13 residues. V was clipped by 5 bases and J by 4 bases, with 11 bases between them. This CDR3 is CASSQGQSTEAFF. Here the CDR3 DNA reads TGTGCCAGCAGTCAAGGGCAGAGCACTGAAGCTTTCTTT.

This clonotype showed up many times. V is TRBV7-2 and J is TRBJ1-3; D remains unclear. Germline CDR1 SGHTA, CDR2 FQGNSA. The CDR3 extends over 11 amino acids. V dropped 7 bases and J dropped 1 base, with 2 bases sitting between them. CDR3 in DNA: TGTGCCAGCACGTCTGGAAACACCATATATTTT. It is translated as CASTSGNTIYF.

CDR3 in amino acids: CASSSAGTRLYEQYF. CDR3 sequence (DNA): TGTGCCAGCAGCTCCGCCGGGACTAGACTCTACGAGCAGTACTTC. The chain joins TRBV7-6 to TRBJ2-7; 8 bases are shared with TRBD2. Trimming cost V 4 bases and J 3 bases; bases outside gene matches: 8. This CDR3 has 15 amino acids. The germline gives CDR1 SGHVS, CDR2 FNYEAQ.

This clonotype has ten or more counts. V and J are TRBV7-6 and TRBJ2-1, with 9 bases aligning to TRBD1. There are 16 residues in the CDR3. Trimming cost V 5 bases and J 8 bases; bases outside gene matches: 13. Germline V gene sequence: CDR1 SGHVS, CDR2 FNYEAQ. The CDR3 protein is CASSPRAGTGFHEQFF. As DNA, the CDR3 is TGTGCCAGCAGCCCGCGGGCCGGGACAGGGTTTCATGAGCAGTTCTTC.

This clonotype came up a few times. This rearrangement joins TRBV15 to TRBJ2-2; D is uncertain. The length of the CDR3 is 10 residues. Germline V CDR1 and CDR2: LNHNV, YYDKDF (reference sequence). The CDR3 protein is CAKNTGELFF. CDR3 sequence (DNA): TGTGCTAAGAACACCGGGGAGCTGTTTTTT.

The chain links TRBV10-2 to TRBJ1-6; TRBD1 agrees at 7 bases. The CDR3 is 13 residues long. Germline assignment: CDR1 WSHSY and CDR2 SAAADI. Trimming took 6 bases from V and 7 from J; bases not matched to a gene: 3. CDR3 nucleotide sequence: TGCGCCAGCAGGGGACAGACAAATTCACCCCTCCACTTT. Translation: CASRGQTNSPLHF.

Ten or more counts support this clonotype. The chain employs TRBV7-2 and TRBJ1-2, with D perhaps TRBD1 (6 bases). Deletions cut 5 bases from V and 8 bases from J, with 18 bases between. The CDR3 totals 14 residues. CDR1 SGHTA and CDR2 FQGNSA come from the germline V gene. CDR3 DNA sequence: TGTGCCAGCAGCCCTGAGACAGGAAGGAACGGCTACACCTTC. Residues: CASSPETGRNGYTF. Full variable domain (remainder filled in from reference TRBV7-2 and TRBJ1-2): GAGVSQSPSNKVTEKGKDVELRCDPISGHTALYWYRQSLGQGLEFLIYFQGNSAPDKSGLPSDRFSAERTGGSVSTLTIQRTQQEDSAVYLCASSPETGRNGYTFGSGTRLTVV.

This clonotype was picked up many times. This rearrangement joins TRBV7-2 to TRBJ1-6; D is ambiguous. CDR1 is SGHTA and CDR2 is FQGNSA in the germline V gene. The CDR3 spans 14 residues. Trimming pared 0 bases from V and 10 bases from J, leaving 10 bases between. The CDR3 spells CASSLAVLGSPLHF. The CDR3 DNA reads TGTGCCAGCAGCTTAGCGGTATTAGGATCACCCCTCCACTTT. The complete variable domain, with remaining parts taken from reference TRBV7-2 and TRBJ1-6, reads GAGVSQSPSNKVTEKGKDVELRCDPISGHTALYWYRQSLGQGLEFLIYFQGNSAPDKSGLPSDRFSAERTGGSVSTLTIQRTQQEDSAVYLCASSLAVLGSPLHFGNGTRLTVT.

The chain combines TRBV5-4 with TRBJ1-1; D ambiguous. Germline CDR1 SGHNT, CDR2 YYREEE (reference sequence). V gave up 2 bases and J gave up 1 base, with 12 bases separating them. This CDR3 has 15 amino acids. In DNA form, the CDR3 reads TGTGCCAGCAGCTTTCCACTTGGAGAGAACACTGAAGCTTTCTTT. This codes for CASSFPLGENTEAFF.

This clonotype was picked up a small number of times. V is TRBV11-2 and J is TRBJ2-7, with D possibly matching TRBD1 (5 bases). Deletions cut 4 bases from V and 3 bases from J, with 10 bases between. Germline CDR1 reads SGHAT; CDR2 reads FQNNGV. The CDR3 totals 13 residues. CDR3 region: CASSSGQIYEQYF. The CDR3 DNA follows: TGTGCCAGCAGCTCCGGACAAATCTACGAGCAGTACTTC.